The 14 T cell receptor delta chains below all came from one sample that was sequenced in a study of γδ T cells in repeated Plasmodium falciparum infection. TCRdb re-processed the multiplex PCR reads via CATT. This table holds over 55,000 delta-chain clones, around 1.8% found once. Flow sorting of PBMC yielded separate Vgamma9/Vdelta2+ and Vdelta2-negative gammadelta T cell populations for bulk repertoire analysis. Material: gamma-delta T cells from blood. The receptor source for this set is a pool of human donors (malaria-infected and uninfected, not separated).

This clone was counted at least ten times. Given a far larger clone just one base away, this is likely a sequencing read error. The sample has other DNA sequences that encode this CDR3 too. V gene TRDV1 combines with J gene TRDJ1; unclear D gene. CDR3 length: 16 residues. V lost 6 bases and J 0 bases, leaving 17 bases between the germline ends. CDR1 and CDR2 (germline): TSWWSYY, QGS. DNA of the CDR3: TGTGCTCTTGGAGACCCATTAACCGGGTACACCGATAAACTCATCTTT. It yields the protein CALGDPLTGYTDKLIF.

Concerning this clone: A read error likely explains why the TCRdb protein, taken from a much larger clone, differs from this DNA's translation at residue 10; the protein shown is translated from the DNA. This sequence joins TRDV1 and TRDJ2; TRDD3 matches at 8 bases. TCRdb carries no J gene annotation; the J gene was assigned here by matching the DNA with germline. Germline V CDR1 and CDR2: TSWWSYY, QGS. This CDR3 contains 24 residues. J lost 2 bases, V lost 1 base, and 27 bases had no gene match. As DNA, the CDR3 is TGTGCTCTTGGGGAACGAAGGGGAGATCGTAAAGAAGTAGCTGGGGGACACTTGACAGCACAACTCTTCTTT. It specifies CALGERRGDRKEVAGGHLTAQLFF.

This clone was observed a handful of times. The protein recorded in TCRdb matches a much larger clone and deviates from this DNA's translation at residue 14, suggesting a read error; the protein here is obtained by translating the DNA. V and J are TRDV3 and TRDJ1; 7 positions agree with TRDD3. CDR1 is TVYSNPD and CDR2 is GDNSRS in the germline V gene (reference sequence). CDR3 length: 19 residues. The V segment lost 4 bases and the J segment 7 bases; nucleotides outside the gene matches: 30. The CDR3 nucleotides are TGTGCCTGTGGACCTGGTTTACAAGACGTGGGGGACCCCTTGCCTAAACTCATCTTT. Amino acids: CACGPGLQDVGDPLPKLIF.

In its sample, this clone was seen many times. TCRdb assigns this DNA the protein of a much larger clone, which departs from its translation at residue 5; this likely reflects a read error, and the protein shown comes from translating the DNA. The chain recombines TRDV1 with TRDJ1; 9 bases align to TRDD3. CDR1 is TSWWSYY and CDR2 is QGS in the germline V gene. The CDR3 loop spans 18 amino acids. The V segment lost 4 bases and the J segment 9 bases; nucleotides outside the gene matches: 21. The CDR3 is CALGGLSGGILPVLELIF. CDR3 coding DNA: TGTGCTCTTGGGGGACTATCAGGGGGGATACTCCCAGTGCTCGAACTCATCTTT.

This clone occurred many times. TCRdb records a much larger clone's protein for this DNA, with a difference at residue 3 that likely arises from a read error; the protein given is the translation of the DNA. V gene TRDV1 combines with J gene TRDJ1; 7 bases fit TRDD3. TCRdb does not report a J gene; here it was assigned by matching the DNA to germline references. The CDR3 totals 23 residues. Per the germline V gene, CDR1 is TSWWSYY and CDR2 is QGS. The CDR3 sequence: CAPGETSVLGRLGITTYTDKLIF. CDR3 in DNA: TGTGCTCCTGGGGAAACTTCGGTTCTAGGGAGACTGGGGATTACTACGTACACCGATAAACTCATCTTT.

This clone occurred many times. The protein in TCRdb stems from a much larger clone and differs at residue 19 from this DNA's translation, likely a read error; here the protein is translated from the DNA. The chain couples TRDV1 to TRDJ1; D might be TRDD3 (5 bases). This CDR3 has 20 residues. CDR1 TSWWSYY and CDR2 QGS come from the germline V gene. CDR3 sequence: CALGELVSWNPRGYTDKLTF. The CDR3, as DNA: TGTGCTCTTGGGGAACTAGTTTCATGGAACCCGAGGGGGTACACCGATAAACTCACCTTT.

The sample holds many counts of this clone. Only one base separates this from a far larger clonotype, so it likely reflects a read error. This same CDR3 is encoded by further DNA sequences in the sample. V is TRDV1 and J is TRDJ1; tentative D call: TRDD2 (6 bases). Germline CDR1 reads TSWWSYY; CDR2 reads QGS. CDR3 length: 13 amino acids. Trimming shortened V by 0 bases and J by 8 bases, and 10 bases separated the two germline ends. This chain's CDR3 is CALGELVSYKLIF. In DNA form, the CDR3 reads TGTGCTCTTGGGGAACTAGTGTCCTACAAACTCATCTTT.

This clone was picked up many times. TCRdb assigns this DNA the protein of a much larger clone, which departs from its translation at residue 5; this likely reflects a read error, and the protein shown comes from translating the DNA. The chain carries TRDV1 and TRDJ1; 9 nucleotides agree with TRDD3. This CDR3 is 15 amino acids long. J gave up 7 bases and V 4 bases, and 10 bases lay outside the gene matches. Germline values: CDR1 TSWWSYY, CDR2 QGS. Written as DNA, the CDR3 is TGTGCTCTTGGGGCTAGAATTACTGGGGGAGGTAAACTCATCTTT. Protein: CALGARITGGGKLIF.

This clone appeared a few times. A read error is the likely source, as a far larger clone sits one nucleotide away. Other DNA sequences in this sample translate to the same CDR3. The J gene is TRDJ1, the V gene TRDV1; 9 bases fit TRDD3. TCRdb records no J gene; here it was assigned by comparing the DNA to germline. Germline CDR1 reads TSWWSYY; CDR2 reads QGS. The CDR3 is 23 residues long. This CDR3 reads CALGEPLLLLYWGNLETADKLIF. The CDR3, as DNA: TGTGCTCTTGGGGAACCTCTCCTCCTCCTGTACTGGGGGAACCTGGAAACGGCCGACAAACTCATCTTT.

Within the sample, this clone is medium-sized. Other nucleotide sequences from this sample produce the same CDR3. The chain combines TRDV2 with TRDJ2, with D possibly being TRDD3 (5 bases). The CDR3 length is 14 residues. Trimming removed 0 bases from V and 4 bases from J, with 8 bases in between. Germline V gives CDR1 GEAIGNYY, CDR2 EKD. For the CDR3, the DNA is TGTGCCTGTGACACCATTACTGGGACAGCACAACTCTTCTTT. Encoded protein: CACDTITGTAQLFF.

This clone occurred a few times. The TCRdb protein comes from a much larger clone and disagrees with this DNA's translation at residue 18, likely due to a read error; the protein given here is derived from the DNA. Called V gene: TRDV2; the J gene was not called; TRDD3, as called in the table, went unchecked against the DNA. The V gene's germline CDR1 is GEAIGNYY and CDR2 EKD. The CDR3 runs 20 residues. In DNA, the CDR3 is TGTGCCTGTGACACGACTGGGGGATTCCCGGGAGCCTGGGACACCCGACAGACGTTTTTC. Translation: CACDTTGGFPGAWDTRQTFF.

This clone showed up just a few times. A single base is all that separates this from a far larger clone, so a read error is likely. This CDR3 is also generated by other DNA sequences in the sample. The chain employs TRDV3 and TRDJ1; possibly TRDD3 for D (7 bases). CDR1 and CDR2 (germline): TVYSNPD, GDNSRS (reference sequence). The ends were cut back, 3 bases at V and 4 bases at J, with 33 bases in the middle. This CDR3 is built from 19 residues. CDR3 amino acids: CALPPLLRGWGLSLDKLIF. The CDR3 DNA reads TGTGCCTTGCCACCCCTCCTACGAGGCTGGGGGCTATCCCTCGATAAACTCATCTTT.

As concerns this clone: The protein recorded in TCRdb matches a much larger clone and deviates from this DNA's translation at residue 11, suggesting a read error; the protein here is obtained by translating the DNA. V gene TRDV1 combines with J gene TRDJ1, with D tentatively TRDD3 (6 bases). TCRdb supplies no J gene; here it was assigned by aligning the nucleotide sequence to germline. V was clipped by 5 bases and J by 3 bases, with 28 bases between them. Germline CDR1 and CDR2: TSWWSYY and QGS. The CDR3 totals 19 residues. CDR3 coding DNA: TGTGCTCTTGGGTACAATCTACGGCGGGGGACACGTGTTTCCGATAAACTCATCTTT. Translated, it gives CALGYNLRRGTRVSDKLIF.

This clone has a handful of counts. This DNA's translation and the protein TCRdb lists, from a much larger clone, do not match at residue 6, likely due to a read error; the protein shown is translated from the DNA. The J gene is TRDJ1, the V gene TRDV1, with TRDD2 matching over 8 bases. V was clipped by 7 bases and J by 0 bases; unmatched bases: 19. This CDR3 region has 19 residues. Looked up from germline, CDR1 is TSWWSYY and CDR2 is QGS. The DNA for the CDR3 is TGTGCTCTTGTGATAGGCTTCCTACTCCGACTTACTAACACCGATAAACTCATCTTT. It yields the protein CALVIGFLLRLTNTDKLIF.